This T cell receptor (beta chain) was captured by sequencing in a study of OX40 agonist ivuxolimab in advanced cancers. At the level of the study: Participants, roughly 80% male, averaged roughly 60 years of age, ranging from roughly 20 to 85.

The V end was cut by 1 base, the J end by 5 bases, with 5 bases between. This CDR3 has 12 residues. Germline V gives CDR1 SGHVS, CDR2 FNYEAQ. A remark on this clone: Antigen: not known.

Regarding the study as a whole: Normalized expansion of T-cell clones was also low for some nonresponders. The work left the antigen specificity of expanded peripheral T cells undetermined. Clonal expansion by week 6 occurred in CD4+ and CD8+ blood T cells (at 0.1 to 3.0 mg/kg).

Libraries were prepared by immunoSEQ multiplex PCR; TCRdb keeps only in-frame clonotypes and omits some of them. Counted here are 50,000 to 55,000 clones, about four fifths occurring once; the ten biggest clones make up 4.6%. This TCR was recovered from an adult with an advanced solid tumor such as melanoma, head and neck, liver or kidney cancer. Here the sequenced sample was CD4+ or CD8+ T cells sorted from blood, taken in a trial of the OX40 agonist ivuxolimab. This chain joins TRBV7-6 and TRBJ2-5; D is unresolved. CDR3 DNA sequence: TGTGCCAGCAGCTTAGAGGTCGAGACCCAGTACTTC. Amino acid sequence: CASSLEVETQYF.